A selection of T cell receptor beta chains follows, all from one sample in a study of technical replicates of blood from a few donors. Data came from immunoSEQ multiplex PCR; TCRdb stores just in-frame clones and leaves some out. Altogether tens of thousands of clones are present, 85% to 95% being singletons, with the ten largest covering 0.2% to 0.3%. The sample comprised T cells isolated from PBMCs. These receptors were obtained from a human donor in good health. The CDR3 runs from the conserved cysteine through the conserved F or W. The D gene is left open where the match is weak. Rows may omit the clone size; those that give it use once, few, many or a size class.

>TRBV7-9|NA|TRBJ2-7|NA
TGTGCCAGCAGCTCGACAGGCCTAACTTACGAGCAGTACTTC
CASSSTGLTYEQYF
>TRBV30|NA|TRBJ1-2|TRBD1
TGTGCCTGGAGTCAAGGTCAGGGGGCGAACTACACCTTC
CAWSQGQGANYTF
>TRBV7-9|NA|TRBJ2-7|NA
TGTGCCAGCAGCCCTCGTGCTTCGGAGGAGCAGTACTTC
CASSPRASEEQYF
>TRBV2|NA|TRBJ2-5|TRBD2
TGTGCCAGCAGCCGTGATAGCGGGAGTGGGGGGGGAGAGACCCAGTACTTC
CASSRDSGSGGGETQYF
>TRBV28|NA|TRBJ2-7|TRBD2
TGTGCCAGCAGTCCATGGCTAGCGGGAGGTTTCTACGAGCAGTACTTC
CASSPWLAGGFYEQYF
>TRBV15|NA|TRBJ1-4|TRBD1
TGTGCCACCAGCGGGAGACAGGGCGAGGGTGAAAAACTGTTTTTT
CATSGRQGEGEKLFF
>TRBV27|NA|TRBJ1-1|NA
TGTGCCAGCAGTTTATCTTTGCCAGGGACTGAAGCTTTCTTT
CASSLSLPGTEAFF
>TRBV9|NA|TRBJ1-2|NA
TGTGCCAGCAGCGTAGGACAGCTAACTAACTATGGCTACACCTTC
CASSVGQLTNYGYTF
>TRBV4-1|once|TRBJ2-7|TRBD2
TGCGCCAGCAGCCCGCGGGGGGGCGGATACGAGCAGTACTTC
CASSPRGGGYEQYF
>TRBV19|once|TRBJ1-1|NA
TGTGCCAGTAGTTCCGACGGGACACTCACTGAAGCTTTCTTT
CASSSDGTLTEAFF
>TRBV29-1|NA|TRBJ1-1|TRBD1
TGCAGCGTTGATGGACAGGGAGACACTGAAGCTTTCTTT
CSVDGQGDTEAFF
>TRBV27|NA|TRBJ1-2|TRBD1
TGTGCCAGCACCCCCATGGGGACAGTATCTGATTACACCTTC
CASTPMGTVSDYTF
>TRBV6-4|NA|TRBJ2-3|NA
TGTGCCAGCAGTGCCCTTGGGACAAGTACGCAGTATTTT
CASSALGTSTQYF
>TRBV5-5|NA|TRBJ2-1|TRBD2
TGTGCCAGCAGCCTTGGACTAGGCTACAATGAGCAGTTCTTC
CASSLGLGYNEQFF
>TRBV25-1|NA|TRBJ1-3|NA
TGTGCCAGCAGTTATCTCTCTGGAAACACCATATATTTT
CASSYLSGNTIYF
>TRBV28|NA|TRBJ1-5|NA
TGTGCCAGCCACCGGACCACAGGGATCTATAGCAATCAGCCCCAGCATTTT
CASHRTTGIYSNQPQHF
>TRBV5-1|NA|TRBJ2-4|NA
TGCGCCAGCAGCTTAGGGGACATTCAGTACTTC
CASSLGDIQYF
>TRBV7-3|NA|TRBJ1-1|TRBD1
TGTGCCAGCAGCTCGGCAGGGGGCGTGAACACTGAAGCTTTCTTT
CASSSAGGVNTEAFF
>TRBV5-4|NA|TRBJ2-4|NA
TGTGCCAGCAGCTTCGGTAGAGGGAGCGAAAACATTCAGTACTTC
CASSFGRGSENIQYF
>TRBV5-1|NA|TRBJ2-3|TRBD2
TGCGCCAGCAGCCCGGGACTAGCGGGGGGGGCATCAGATACGCAGTATTTT
CASSPGLAGGASDTQYF
>TRBV9|NA|TRBJ2-7|NA
TGTGCCAGCAGCCTGACAGAGAACCCCTACGAGCAGTACTTC
CASSLTENPYEQYF
>TRBV6-5|NA|TRBJ1-4|NA
TGTGCCAGCAGTTACTCGGGCAGGGTTAGTGAAAAACTGTTTTTT
CASSYSGRVSEKLFF
>TRBV7-3|NA|TRBJ1-1|NA
TGTGCCAGCAGCTCTTACAGTTTGGTTGAAGCTTTCTTT
CASSSYSLVEAFF
>TRBV5-1|NA|TRBJ2-7|TRBD1
TGCGCCAGCAGCTCGGGACAGGGTTCCTACGAGCAGTACTTC
CASSSGQGSYEQYF
>TRBV6-1|NA|TRBJ1-5|NA
TGTGCCAGCAGTCCCTCGGTTTATAGCAATCAGCCCCAGCATTTT
CASSPSVYSNQPQHF
>TRBV28|NA|TRBJ1-1|NA
TGTGCCAGCGCTAAAGCCCTGAACACTGAAGCTTTCTTT
CASAKALNTEAFF
>TRBV6-6|NA|TRBJ2-7|NA
TGTGCCAGCACCCCCCAGGTTGCGTACGAGCAGTACTTC
CASTPQVAYEQYF
>TRBV15|NA|TRBJ1-5|NA
TGTGCCACCAGCAGAGACCCGAATCAGCCCCAGCATTTT
CATSRDPNQPQHF
>TRBV2|NA|TRBJ2-5|NA
TGTGCCAGCACTAGCGCAGCGAAACAAGAGACCCAGTACTTC
CASTSAAKQETQYF
>TRBV9|once|TRBJ1-4|NA
TGTGCCAGCAGCGGCCGGGCTGCAGGGGCTAATGAAAAACTGTTTTTT
CASSGRAAGANEKLFF
>TRBV4-1|NA|TRBJ1-2|TRBD1
TGCGCCAGCAGCACCGGACAGGGGATCAATGGCTACACCTTC
CASSTGQGINGYTF
>TRBV4-1|NA|TRBJ1-1|NA
TGCGCCAGCAGCCAATGGGTTTGGGGGGGAGCTTTCTTT
CASSQWVWGGAFF
>TRBV15|once|TRBJ2-7|TRBD2
TGTGCCACCAGGCCCGGGACTAGATACGAGCAGTACTTC
CATRPGTRYEQYF
>TRBV5-1|once|TRBJ1-1|TRBD1
TGCGCCAGCAGCTCCCGACAGGGACACACTGAAGCTTTCTTT
CASSSRQGHTEAFF
>TRBV27|NA|TRBJ1-2|TRBD1
TGTGCCAGCAGACCGACAGGGAGCTATGGCTACACCTTC
CASRPTGSYGYTF
>TRBV30|NA|TRBJ1-2|NA
TGTGCCTGGAGTGTATTGGTAACAGGGACTAACTATGGCTACACCTTC
CAWSVLVTGTNYGYTF
>TRBV19|few|TRBJ1-5|TRBD1
TGTGCCAGTAGTATAGGGGGACAGTCAAATCAGCCCCAGCATTTT
CASSIGGQSNQPQHF
>TRBV29-1|NA|TRBJ2-1|TRBD2
TGCAGCGTTGAAGATTGGGGAAGACTAGCGGGAATCTCCTACAATGAGCAGTTCTTC
CSVEDWGRLAGISYNEQFF
>TRBV5-1|NA|TRBJ2-3|NA
TGCGCCAGCAGCTCAGCCGTCGTATGGCGGCCCACAGATACGCAGTATTTT
CASSSAVVWRPTDTQYF
>TRBV27|NA|TRBJ2-1|TRBD2
TGTGCCAGCAGTTCGTTAGCGGGGGGGCTGGACAATGAGCAGTTCTTC
CASSSLAGGLDNEQFF
>TRBV7-9|NA|TRBJ2-3|NA
TGTGCCAGCAGCTTATTGGCGACTAGCACAGATACGCAGTATTTT
CASSLLATSTDTQYF
>TRBV5-5|NA|TRBJ2-6|TRBD2
TGTGCCAGCACCTCGGGAGCGGGGGTCACTGGGGCCAACGTCCTGACTTTC
CASTSGAGVTGANVLTF
>TRBV7-9|NA|TRBJ1-5|NA
TGTGCCAGCAGCTTAGGAACAGGTCAGCCCCAGCATTTT
CASSLGTGQPQHF
>TRBV5-1|NA|TRBJ2-2|NA
TGCGCCAGCATCTTAAGCGTCGCCGGGGAGCTGTTTTTT
CASILSVAGELFF
>TRBV7-3|once|TRBJ2-7|TRBD1
TGTGCCAGCAGCCTCTCAGGGGGCTACGAGCAGTACTTC
CASSLSGGYEQYF
>TRBV27|once|TRBJ2-7|TRBD2
TGTGCCAGCAGTTTATTACCGGGAGGTGGCTACGAGCAGTACTTC
CASSLLPGGGYEQYF
>TRBV5-1|NA|TRBJ2-1|NA
TGCGCCAGCAGCTTGGCCAGGCAATCCCCCAATGAGCAGTTCTTC
CASSLARQSPNEQFF
>TRBV27|NA|TRBJ1-4|TRBD1
TGTGCCAGCCGGGACAGGGGGCGACTCCCAAATGAAAAACTGTTTTTT
CASRDRGRLPNEKLFF
>TRBV5-1|NA|TRBJ2-7|NA
TGCGCCAGCAGCTTGACGTGGACAGACTCCTACGAGCAGTACTTC
CASSLTWTDSYEQYF
>TRBV6-4|NA|TRBJ1-1|TRBD1
TGTGCCAGCACCGTTCGGACAGGGGACACTGAAGCTTTCTTT
CASTVRTGDTEAFF
>TRBV5-1|NA|TRBJ2-5|TRBD2
TGCGCCAGCAGCTCCTTCACTAGCGGGGGCCTCCAAGAGACCCAGTACTTC
CASSSFTSGGLQETQYF
>TRBV29-1|NA|TRBJ2-5|TRBD2
TGCAGCGTTGACGCAATCTATGGTAGCGGGACGCAAGAGACCCAGTACTTC
CSVDAIYGSGTQETQYF
>TRBV21-1|NA|TRBJ1-5|NA
TGTGCCAGCAGTTCGGATCCGGAGTTGTTAAGCAATCAGCCCCAGCATTTT
CASSSDPELLSNQPQHF
>TRBV27|NA|TRBJ2-3|TRBD2
TGTGCCAGCAGTTTAGGGGGGGTACCGACAGATACGCAGTATTTT
CASSLGGVPTDTQYF